This TCR beta chain was retrieved from a study of T cells in Graves' hyperthyroidism and ophthalmopathy. The CDR3 contains 14 residues. Germline CDR1 reads LNHNV; CDR2 reads YYDKDF (reference sequence). J lost 8 bases, V lost 4 bases, and 7 bases had no gene match. Amplification targeted TCR beta CDR3 regions from RNA transcripts. First-round RT-PCR of the TCR CDR3 relied on the HTBI primer set. In TCRdb, the multiplex PCR reads were re-called with MiXCR into one record per CDR3 protein. The table lists 500,000 to 600,000 distinct CDR3 sequences, approximately 44% of them singletons, with roughly 7.7% in the top ten.

Sequences were obtained from peripheral blood or thyroid tissue (not recorded which). This chain connects TRBV15 to TRBJ1-4; 7 positions match TRBD1. The sequence was collected from a woman younger than 35 with Graves' hyperthyroidism. The CDR3 sequence is CATSMRTGWEKLFF. For the CDR3, the DNA is TGTGCCACCAGCATGCGGACAGGTTGGGAAAAACTGTTTTTT. The full variable domain, rest sourced from reference TRBV15 and TRBJ1-4, is DAMVIQNPRYQVTQFGKPVTLSCSQTLNHNVMYWYQQKSSQAPKLLFHYYDKDFNNEADTPDNFQSRRPNTSFCFLDIRSPGLGDTAMYLCATSMRTGWEKLFFGSGTQLSVL.